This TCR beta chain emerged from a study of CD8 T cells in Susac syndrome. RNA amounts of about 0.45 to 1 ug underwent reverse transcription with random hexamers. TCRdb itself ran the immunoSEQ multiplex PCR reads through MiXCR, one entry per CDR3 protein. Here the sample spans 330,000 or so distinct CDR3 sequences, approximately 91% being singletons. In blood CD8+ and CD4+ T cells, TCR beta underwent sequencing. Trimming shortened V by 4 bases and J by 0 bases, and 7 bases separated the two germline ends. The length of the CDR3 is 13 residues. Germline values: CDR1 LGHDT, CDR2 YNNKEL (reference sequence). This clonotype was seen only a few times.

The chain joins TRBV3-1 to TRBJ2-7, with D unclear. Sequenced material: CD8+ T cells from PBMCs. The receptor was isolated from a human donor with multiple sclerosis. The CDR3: CASSPAPSYEQYF. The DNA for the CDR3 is TGTGCCAGCAGCCCAGCTCCCTCCTACGAGCAGTACTTC.